This record looks at one TCR beta chain sequence and its context. Its specificity is unknown. This CDR3 is 13 amino acids long. Per germline, CDR1 MRHNA and CDR2 SNTAGT. Trimming left V 5 bases short and J 9 bases short, with 14 bases between. TCRdb redid the calling of the 5' RACE reads with MiXCR, one entry per CDR3 protein. The data contain about 720,000 distinct CDR3 sequences, 8.6% of them singletons. Everyone who gave samples was a healthy Caucasian. The sample comes from a study of identical twins. The study, taken as a whole, reports: Findings came from cross-sectional statistics, without long-term follow-up of donors.

The same sample was also used in a study of yellow fever vaccine responses in identical twins.

The chain couples TRBV6-4 to TRBJ2-1; D possibly matches TRBD1 or TRBD2 (5 bases each). The receptor was isolated from a woman aged 18 to 35 in good health. The sample was PBMCs. The CDR3 sequence is CASSWSRDAEQFF. The DNA for the CDR3 is TGTGCCAGCAGTTGGTCCAGGGACGCTGAGCAGTTCTTC.